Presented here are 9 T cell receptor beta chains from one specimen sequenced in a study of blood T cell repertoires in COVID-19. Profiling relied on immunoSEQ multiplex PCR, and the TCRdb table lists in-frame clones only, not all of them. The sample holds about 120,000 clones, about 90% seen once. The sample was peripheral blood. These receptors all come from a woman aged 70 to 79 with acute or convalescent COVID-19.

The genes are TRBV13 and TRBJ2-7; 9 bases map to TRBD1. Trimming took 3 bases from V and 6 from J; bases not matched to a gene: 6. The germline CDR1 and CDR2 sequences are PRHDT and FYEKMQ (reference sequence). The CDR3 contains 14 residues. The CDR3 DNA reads TGTGCCAGCAGCTTGGGGACAGGGCCCCTCGAGCAGTACTTC. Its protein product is CASSLGTGPLEQYF.

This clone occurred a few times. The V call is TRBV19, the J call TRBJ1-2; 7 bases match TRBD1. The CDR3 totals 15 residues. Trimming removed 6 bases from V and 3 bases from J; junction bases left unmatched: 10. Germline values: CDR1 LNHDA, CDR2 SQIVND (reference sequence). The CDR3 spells CASSLGTDVYYGYTF. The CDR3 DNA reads TGTGCCAGTAGCCTGGGGACAGATGTTTACTATGGCTACACCTTC.

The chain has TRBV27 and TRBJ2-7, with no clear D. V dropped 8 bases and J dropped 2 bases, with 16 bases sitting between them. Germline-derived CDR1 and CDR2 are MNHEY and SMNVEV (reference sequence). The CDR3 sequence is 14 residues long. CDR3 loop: CASLQIRLAYEQYF. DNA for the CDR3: TGTGCCAGCCTACAAATCAGGCTCGCCTACGAGCAGTACTTC.

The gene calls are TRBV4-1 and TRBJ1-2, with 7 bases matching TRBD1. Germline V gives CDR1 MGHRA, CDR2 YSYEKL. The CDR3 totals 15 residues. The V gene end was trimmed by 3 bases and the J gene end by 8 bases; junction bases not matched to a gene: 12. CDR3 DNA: TGCGCCAGCAGCCACGCACAGGGGAAACTCAACGGCTACACCTTC. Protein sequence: CASSHAQGKLNGYTF.

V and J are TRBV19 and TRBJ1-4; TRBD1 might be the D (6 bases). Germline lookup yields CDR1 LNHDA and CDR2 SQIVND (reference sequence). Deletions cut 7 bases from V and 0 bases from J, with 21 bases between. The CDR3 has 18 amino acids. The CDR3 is CASTKQGTSSPTNEKLFF. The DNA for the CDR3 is TGTGCCAGTACTAAGCAGGGGACCAGCTCTCCAACTAATGAAAAACTGTTTTTT.

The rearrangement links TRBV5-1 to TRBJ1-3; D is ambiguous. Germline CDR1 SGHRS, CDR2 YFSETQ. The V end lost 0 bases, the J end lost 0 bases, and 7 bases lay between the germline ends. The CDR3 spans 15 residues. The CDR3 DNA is TGCGCCAGCAGCTTGGAACAAAGCTCTGGAAACACCATATATTTT. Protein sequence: CASSLEQSSGNTIYF.

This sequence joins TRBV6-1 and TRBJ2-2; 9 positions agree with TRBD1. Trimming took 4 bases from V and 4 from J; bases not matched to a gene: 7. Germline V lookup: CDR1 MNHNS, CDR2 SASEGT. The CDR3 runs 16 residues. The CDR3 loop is CASSGGDRDITGELFF. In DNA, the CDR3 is TGTGCCAGCAGTGGGGGGGACAGGGATATCACCGGGGAGCTGTTTTTT.

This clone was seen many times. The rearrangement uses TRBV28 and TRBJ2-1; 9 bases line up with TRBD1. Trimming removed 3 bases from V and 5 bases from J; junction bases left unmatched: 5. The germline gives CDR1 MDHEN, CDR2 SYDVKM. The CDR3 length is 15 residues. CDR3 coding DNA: TGTGCCAGCAGTTTCTCCGGGACAGGGCACAATGAGCAGTTCTTC. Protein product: CASSFSGTGHNEQFF.

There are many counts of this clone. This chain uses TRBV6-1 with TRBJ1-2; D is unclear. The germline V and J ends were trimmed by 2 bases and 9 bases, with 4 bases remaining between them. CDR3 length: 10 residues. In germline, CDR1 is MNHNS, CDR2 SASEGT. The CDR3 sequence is CASSEYRYTF. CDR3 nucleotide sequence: TGTGCCAGCAGTGAATATCGCTACACCTTC.